This T cell receptor beta chain came from a study of cytomegalovirus exposure and HLA in healthy donors. The study, taken as a whole, reports: The authors later found HLA-associated TCR beta chains more clonally expanded than equally common others. In a later analysis, most CMV-associated TCR beta chains appeared HLA-restricted. Some TCR beta chains (164 of them) were listed as cytomegalovirus-associated.

All donors participated as healthy donors of bone marrow. Vbeta (60) and Jbeta (13) primers were used in the PCR. The method was immunoSEQ multiplex PCR; TCRdb's version includes in-frame clones alone and lacks a portion of them. This sample yields roughly 200,000 clones, of which 70% to 85% are seen a single time; approximately 0.5% belongs to the top ten. The CDR3 covers 15 residues. With 3 bases removed from V and 0 bases from J, the gap between germline ends came to 9 bases. Germline V lookup: CDR1 SGDLS, CDR2 YYNGEE. A word on this clone: Its antigen remains unidentified.

The TCR sequence derives from a woman aged 40 to 50 in good health and CMV-seronegative. The V gene is TRBV9, the J gene TRBJ1-4, with D tentatively TRBD1 (5 bases). Specimen: PBMCs. CDR3 amino acids: CASSADSATNEKLFF. The CDR3 DNA sequence: TGTGCCAGCAGCGCCGACAGTGCAACTAATGAAAAACTGTTTTTT.